These T cell receptor beta chains were read from a single sample in a study of T cells in Graves' hyperthyroidism and ophthalmopathy. In TCRdb, the multiplex PCR reads were re-called with MiXCR into one record per CDR3 protein. The table shows about 200,000 distinct CDR3 sequences, with roughly a sixth occurring only once. The sample comprised blood. The source is a woman aged 50 to 60 with Graves' hyperthyroidism. Each CDR3 is given with its conserved first and last residue. Fields, in order: D gene, V gene, CDR3 length, clone size, J gene, CDR3 protein, CDR3 DNA. D genes are given only for firm matches. Size values are once, few and many counts, or a class for expanded clones, and some rows have none.

TRBD2	TRBV10-1	15	many	TRBJ2-5	CASSIGLVGQETQYF	TGCGCCAGCAGTATCGGACTAGTCGGGCAAGAGACCCAGTACTTC
NA	TRBV20-1	15	many	TRBJ2-5	CSAREGQWEGETQYF	TGCAGTGCTAGAGAGGGACAGTGGGAGGGAGAGACCCAGTACTTC
NA	TRBV18	13	many	TRBJ2-7	CASSLSDGYEQYF	TGTGCCAGCTCACTATCGGACGGCTACGAGCAGTACTTC
NA	TRBV11-2	15	many	TRBJ2-5	CASNPSGIIQETQYF	TGTGCCAGCAACCCTTCAGGGATTATACAAGAGACCCAGTACTTC
TRBD2	TRBV5-1	18	few	TRBJ2-5	CASSALGLAGGNQETQYF	TGCGCCAGCAGCGCGCTAGGACTAGCGGGAGGGAACCAAGAGACCCAGTACTTC
NA	TRBV10-2	11	NA	TRBJ1-1	CASCSQNDAFF	TGCGCCAGCTGTTCGCAAAATGACGCTTTCTTT
TRBD2	TRBV20-1	15	NA	TRBJ2-1	CSARGSGRAGNEQFF	TGCAGTGCTAGGGGGAGCGGGAGGGCCGGGAATGAGCAGTTCTTC
NA	TRBV20-1	14	NA	TRBJ1-4	CSASDNRVDEKLFF	TGCAGTGCTAGCGATAACAGGGTAGATGAAAAACTGTTTTTT
NA	TRBV28	16	few	TRBJ2-1	CASSLSLLEEFDEQFF	TGTGCCAGCAGTTTATCTTTACTAGAAGAGTTTGATGAGCAGTTCTTC
NA	TRBV3-1	15	many	TRBJ2-5	CASSQDPSWRRTQYF	TGTGCCAGCAGCCAAGATCCGTCCTGGCGGCGGACCCAGTACTTC
TRBD1	TRBV7-2	15	NA	TRBJ2-7	CASSPGGTGYHEQCF	TGTGCCAGCAGCCCCGGGGGGACAGGGTACCACGAGCAGTGCTTC
TRBD2	TRBV20-1	12	NA	TRBJ2-7	CSAGGSSYEQYF	TGCAGTGCGGGCGGGAGCTCCTACGAGCAGTACTTC
TRBD1	TRBV29-1	15	NA	TRBJ1-3	CSVEGDGTGGNTIYF	TGCAGCGTTGAAGGCGACGGGACAGGGGGAAACACCATATATTTT
TRBD2	TRBV12-3/TRBV12-4	15	many	TRBJ2-5	CASSLNWEGQETQYF	TGTGCCAGCAGCTTAAACTGGGAGGGCCAAGAGACCCAGTACTTC
NA	TRBV3-1	14	NA	TRBJ1-6	CASSKTDSNSPLHF	TGTGCCAGCAGCAAGACAGACTCTAATTCACCCCTCCACTTT
NA	TRBV7-3	15	few	TRBJ2-7	CASSLTGQDAYEQYF	TGTGCCAGCAGCTTAACGGGGCAGGATGCCTACGAGCAGTACTTC
NA	TRBV11-2	15	many	TRBJ1-6	CASSDRQDFNSPLHF	TGTGCCAGCAGCGATCGACAGGACTTTAATTCACCCCTCCACTTT
NA	TRBV7-8	17	NA	TRBJ1-1	CASSFEASFAINTEAFF	TGTGCCAGCAGCTTCGAGGCTAGCTTTGCGATCAACACTGAAGCTTTCTTT
NA	TRBV18	14	many	TRBJ1-1	CASSLMERNTEAFF	TGTGCCAGCTCACTTATGGAAAGGAACACTGAAGCTTTCTTT
TRBD1	TRBV19	16	NA	TRBJ1-5	CASSYSGQGQRQPQHF	TGTGCCAGTAGCTATTCCGGACAGGGGCAGCGTCAGCCCCAGCATTTT
TRBD2	TRBV7-8	17	many	TRBJ2-1	CASSLGGAGNSYNEQFF	TGTGCCAGCAGCTTAGGTGGAGCGGGGAACTCCTACAATGAGCAGTTCTTC
TRBD2	TRBV30	14	few	TRBJ2-5	CAWTKVGGRVAQYF	TGTGCCTGGACGAAGGTGGGAGGGCGAGTGGCCCAGTACTTC
NA	TRBV30	12	many	TRBJ1-1	CAWSDSRTEAFF	TGTGCCTGGAGCGATAGTAGGACTGAAGCTTTCTTT
NA	TRBV5-1	14	few	TRBJ2-5	CASSLGDTQETQYF	TGCGCCAGCAGCTTGGGAGACACCCAAGAGACCCAGTACTTC
TRBD1	TRBV6-2/TRBV6-3	14	NA	TRBJ1-2	CASSYVGQGYGYTF	TGTGCCAGCAGTTACGTGGGACAGGGGTATGGCTACACCTTC
NA	TRBV7-9	13	few	TRBJ1-1	CASSLVLNTEAFF	TGTGCCAGCAGCTTAGTTTTGAACACTGAAGCTTTCTTT
TRBD1	TRBV25-1	15	NA	TRBJ1-2	CASSAPGQGFYGYTF	TGTGCCAGCAGTGCCCCTGGACAGGGGTTCTATGGCTACACCTTC
NA	TRBV7-2	14	many	TRBJ1-2	CASSLVTPWSGYTF	TGTGCCAGCAGCTTAGTGACTCCTTGGTCTGGCTACACCTTC
NA	TRBV5-1	16	many	TRBJ2-2	CASSIRQEPNTGELFF	TGCGCCAGCAGCATAAGACAGGAACCGAACACCGGGGAGCTGTTTTTT
TRBD1	TRBV20-1	16	NA	TRBJ2-2	CSAMTPGQANTGELFF	TGCAGTGCTATGACCCCGGGACAGGCGAACACCGGGGAGCTGTTTTTT
NA	TRBV29-1	14	NA	TRBJ1-2	CSVAETQINYGYTF	TGCAGCGTCGCTGAGACACAAATTAACTATGGCTACACCTTC
NA	TRBV27	14	NA	TRBJ2-7	CASSISRDSYEQYF	TGTGCCAGCAGTATTAGTAGGGACTCCTACGAGCAGTACTTC
TRBD1	TRBV30	13	NA	TRBJ1-2	CAWETGGSYGYTF	TGTGCCTGGGAGACAGGGGGCTCCTATGGCTACACCTTC
NA	TRBV3-1	13	many	TRBJ1-1	CASSQVSNTEAFF	TGTGCCAGCAGCCAAGTATCGAACACTGAAGCTTTCTTT
TRBD2	TRBV2	17	few	TRBJ2-1	CASSSTGTSGSADEQFF	TGTGCCAGCAGTTCGACCGGGACTAGCGGGAGTGCCGATGAGCAGTTCTTC
NA	TRBV7-9	16	many	TRBJ2-1	CASSLLDTNSYNEQFF	TGTGCCAGCAGCTTATTGGACACGAACTCCTACAATGAGCAGTTCTTC
NA	TRBV7-2	11	many	TRBJ1-1	CASSKTMGAFF	TGTGCCAGCAGCAAGACCATGGGGGCTTTCTTT
NA	TRBV6-1	14	many	TRBJ2-2	CASRPLASAGELFF	TGTGCCAGCAGGCCTCTAGCGTCGGCCGGGGAGCTGTTTTTT
NA	TRBV12-5	13	NA	TRBJ2-3	CASGTGPEVEQYF	TGTGCTAGTGGAACCGGGCCGGAGGTGGAGCAGTATTTT
TRBD1	TRBV10-3	17	NA	TRBJ1-3	CAISETGTGTSGNTIYF	TGTGCCATCAGTGAGACCGGGACAGGCACCTCTGGAAACACCATATATTTT
NA	TRBV12-3/TRBV12-4	14	many	TRBJ1-1	CASSFRTANTEAFF	TGTGCCAGCAGTTTTAGGACAGCAAACACTGAAGCTTTCTTT
NA	TRBV6-1	13	few	TRBJ1-4	CASSETPDEKLFF	TGTGCCAGCAGTGAAACCCCAGACGAAAAACTGTTTTTT
NA	TRBV10-3	19	NA	TRBJ1-1	CAISRLQGFIKNTNTEAFF	TGTGCCATCAGCAGGCTTCAGGGTTTTATAAAAAATACGAACACTGAAGCTTTCTTT
NA	TRBV6-5	15	many	TRBJ1-5	CASSYSIMRNQPQHF	TGTGCCAGCAGTTACTCGATTATGAGGAATCAGCCCCAGCATTTT
NA	TRBV6-1	14	many	TRBJ2-7	CASSYTPASYEQYF	TGTGCCAGCAGTTACACCCCCGCGAGTTACGAGCAGTACTTC
NA	TRBV25-1	15	few	TRBJ1-2	CASSDGQGSFYGYTF	TGTGCCAGCAGTGACGGACAAGGGTCTTTTTATGGCTACACCTTC
NA	TRBV19	14	NA	TRBJ1-1	CASSNSGFNTEAFF	TGTGCCAGTAGTAACTCCGGTTTTAACACTGAAGCTTTCTTT
TRBD1	TRBV19	18	few	TRBJ1-2	CASRGGDRGLTSNYGYTF	TGTGCCAGTCGTGGTGGCGACAGGGGGCTAACCTCTAACTATGGCTACACCTTC
NA	TRBV15	15	few	TRBJ1-4	CATSRRQGAREKLFF	TGTGCCACCAGCAGACGGCAGGGCGCCCGAGAAAAACTGTTTTTT
NA	TRBV13	18	few	TRBJ1-6	CASSRQLKGSSYNSPLHF	TGTGCCAGCAGCCGACAACTGAAAGGGAGCTCCTATAATTCACCCCTCCACTTT
NA	TRBV12-3/TRBV12-4	15	many	TRBJ1-2	CASSPGTGAGYGYTF	TGTGCCAGCAGCCCCGGAACGGGGGCTGGCTATGGCTACACCTTC